Listed below are T cell receptor beta chains from one sample, sequenced in a study of cytomegalovirus exposure and HLA in healthy donors. Libraries were prepared by immunoSEQ multiplex PCR; TCRdb keeps only in-frame clonotypes and omits some of them. Of over 100,000 clones in the sample, approximately 89% were seen once. Sequences were obtained from PBMCs. All receptors derive from a woman younger than 30 in good health and CMV-seronegative. Each CDR3 is given with its conserved first and last residue. A D gene is named only where the DNA matches it firmly. Clone size is given for some rows only: seen once, a few or many times, or a class if the clone is expanded.

V gene	clone size	CDR3 length	J gene	D gene	CDR3 DNA	CDR3 protein
TRBV29-1	-	13	TRBJ1-1	-	TGCAGCGTCCGGACTCGACAGAACACTGAAGCTTTCTTT	CSVRTRQNTEAFF
TRBV10-3	once	14	TRBJ1-2	-	TGTGCCTCGGGGTCAGGCTTCGGATATTTCCGCTACACCTTC	CASGSGFGYFRYTF
TRBV6-5	-	13	TRBJ1-1	-	TGTGCCAGCAGGGACAGCCGTTTGACTGAAGCTTTCTTT	CASRDSRLTEAFF
TRBV11-2	-	17	TRBJ1-6	TRBD1	TGTGCCAGCAGCCAGCGTCGGACAGGGGGCGTTGATTCACCCCTCCACTTT	CASSQRRTGGVDSPLHF
TRBV5-6	many	14	TRBJ2-7	TRBD2	TGTGCCAGCAGCTCGGGAGGATACTCCTACGAGCAGTACTTC	CASSSGGYSYEQYF
TRBV10-3	-	14	TRBJ1-5	TRBD1	TGTGCCATCAGCACCGACCAGGGGGCACAGCCCCAGCATTTT	CAISTDQGAQPQHF
TRBV9	-	15	TRBJ1-2	-	TGTGCCAGCAGCGCGGAACCGCGGGCCGGGGATGGCTACACCTTC	CASSAEPRAGDGYTF
TRBV6-5	-	15	TRBJ2-7	TRBD2	TGTGCCAGCAGCCGACTAGCACGTTTCACCTACGAGCAGTACTTC	CASSRLARFTYEQYF
TRBV6-1	-	14	TRBJ2-5	-	TGTGCCAGCAGTGATTCGGCCCGGAGGGGGACCCAGTACTTC	CASSDSARRGTQYF
TRBV5-6	-	12	TRBJ2-1	-	TGTGCCAGCACGGGGTCCTACAATGAGCAGTTCTTC	CASTGSYNEQFF
TRBV5-1	-	16	TRBJ2-7	TRBD1	TGCGCCAGCAGCTTGGCGCCGGGACAGGGGGCCTACGAGCAGTACTTC	CASSLAPGQGAYEQYF
TRBV6-5	-	13	TRBJ2-1	-	TGTGCCAGCAGTTACGGGACATACAATGAGCAGTTCTTC	CASSYGTYNEQFF
TRBV5-6	-	11	TRBJ1-1	-	TGTGCCAGCACTTGGAACACTGAAGCTTTCTTT	CASTWNTEAFF
TRBV5-4	-	13	TRBJ2-3	-	TGTGCCAGCAGCTTTTCTGGCACAGATACGCAGTATTTT	CASSFSGTDTQYF
TRBV4-1	-	15	TRBJ1-4	-	TGCGCCAGCAGCCGAGAAGCGGCAACTAATGAAAAACTGTTTTTT	CASSREAATNEKLFF
TRBV7-9	-	15	TRBJ2-3	-	TGTGCCAGCAGCTTGGACGGGGTTTTAACAGATACGCAGTATTTT	CASSLDGVLTDTQYF
TRBV11-3	-	14	TRBJ2-2	-	TGTGCCAGCAGCCCCGAAATGGCCTCCGGGGAGCTGTTTTTT	CASSPEMASGELFF
TRBV27	-	14	TRBJ2-2	-	TGTGCCAGCAGTTTATCTAGGAACACCGGGGAGCTGTTTTTT	CASSLSRNTGELFF
TRBV27	-	12	TRBJ1-1	TRBD1	TGTGCCAGCAGTCAACAGGGGACTGAAGCTTTCTTT	CASSQQGTEAFF
TRBV9	-	15	TRBJ2-7	-	TGTGCCAGCAGCGTACTTCCATCAGGGGCCTACGAGCAGTACTTC	CASSVLPSGAYEQYF
TRBV7-2	-	15	TRBJ2-1	TRBD1	TGTGCCAGCAGCTTAGGACAGGGTCTCTACAATGAGCAGTTCTTC	CASSLGQGLYNEQFF
TRBV4-1	-	11	TRBJ1-4	-	TGCGCCAGCAGCCAAGATGGGAGCCTGTTTTTT	CASSQDGSLFF
TRBV4-2	-	17	TRBJ2-1	-	TGTGCCAGCAGCCAAGATCTAGAACAAAGCTCCTACAATGAGCAGTTCTTC	CASSQDLEQSSYNEQFF
TRBV5-1	-	18	TRBJ2-3	TRBD2	TGCGCCAGCAGCGGCGGGACTAGCGGGGGGCAGAGCACAGATACGCAGTATTTT	CASSGGTSGGQSTDTQYF
TRBV5-1	-	15	TRBJ2-3	TRBD1	TGCGCCAGCAGCTTGGCGGGGACAGGCACAGATACGCAGTATTTT	CASSLAGTGTDTQYF
TRBV6-5	-	12	TRBJ2-5	-	TGTGCCAGCAGTTACTCGGGCAGGGCGTATGACTTC	CASSYSGRAYDF
TRBV6-1	-	15	TRBJ1-5	TRBD1	TGTGCCAGCAGTTCAAGGACAGGCCATAATCAGCCCCAGCATTTT	CASSSRTGHNQPQHF
TRBV7-8	-	15	TRBJ1-4	-	TGTGCCAGCAGCTTAGTGGGAGGGGGTGGTGAAAAACTGTTTTTT	CASSLVGGGGEKLFF
TRBV2	-	14	TRBJ2-2	-	TGTGCCAGCAAGGACTGGGGGAACACCGGGGAGCTGTTTTTT	CASKDWGNTGELFF
TRBV18	-	15	TRBJ2-1	-	TGTGCCAGCTCATCGAGTGGGGGGGCGTACAATGAGCAGTTCTTC	CASSSSGGAYNEQFF
TRBV6-5	-	16	TRBJ1-1	TRBD1	TGTGCCAGCAGTTACTCGTGGGGACAGGGGTTCGCTGAAGCTTTCTTT	CASSYSWGQGFAEAFF
TRBV28	once	14	TRBJ2-1	-	TGTGCCAGCAGCCCGGGGTCGGTCTACAATGAGCAGTTCTTC	CASSPGSVYNEQFF
TRBV6-6	-	15	TRBJ1-2	TRBD1	TGTGCCAGCAGTTACTCAGATTGGCAGGGGGATGGCTACACCTTC	CASSYSDWQGDGYTF
TRBV7-9	-	13	TRBJ1-2	-	TGTGCCAGCAGCTTAGGGGAGAGCTATGGCTACACCTTC	CASSLGESYGYTF
TRBV5-1	-	15	TRBJ1-1	TRBD1	TGCGCCAGCAGCTTGGATCTACAGGGGAAGGAGAGGGCTTTCTTT	CASSLDLQGKERAFF
TRBV6-1	-	15	TRBJ1-2	-	TGTGCCAGCCGTGGGGACCGGGGGTCTAACTATGGCTACACCTTC	CASRGDRGSNYGYTF
TRBV11-3	once	13	TRBJ1-1	TRBD1	TGTGCCAGCAGCATAGCCGGGACAGGAAAAGCTTTCTTT	CASSIAGTGKAFF
TRBV7-3	-	18	TRBJ2-3	TRBD2	TGTGCCAGCAGCGACATCAGGACTAGCGGGGGGTTGGGAGATACGCAGTATTTT	CASSDIRTSGGLGDTQYF
TRBV7-9	-	14	TRBJ1-4	-	TGTGCCAGCAGCCCCACGGTAACTAATGAAAAACTGTTTTTT	CASSPTVTNEKLFF
TRBV11-2	-	14	TRBJ1-1	-	TGTGCCAGCAGCTTTCAGGCGCCGAACACTGAAGCTTTCTTT	CASSFQAPNTEAFF
TRBV5-1	-	16	TRBJ2-2	-	TGCGCCAGCAGCTTGGTATCCGGGGCGAACACCGGGGAGCTGTTTTTT	CASSLVSGANTGELFF
TRBV7-3	-	15	TRBJ2-2	TRBD1	TGTGCCAGCAGCTTCCAGACAGGGCGCACCGGGGAGCTGTTTTTT	CASSFQTGRTGELFF
TRBV9	-	15	TRBJ2-6	-	TGTGCCAGCAGCGCAGGAGGCTCTGGGGCCAACGTCCTGACTTTC	CASSAGGSGANVLTF
TRBV2	-	15	TRBJ1-4	TRBD1	TGTGCCAGCACAGCCACAGGGGCAACTAATGAAAAACTGTTTTTT	CASTATGATNEKLFF